A selection of T cell receptor beta chains follows, all from one sample in a study of CD8 T cells in ankylosing spondylitis. TCRdb passed the 5' RACE reads through MiXCR, listing each CDR3 protein once. The sample shows 200,000 to 250,000 distinct CDR3 sequences, roughly 6.6% of them seen only once. Sequencing was performed on blood, either unsorted or a sorted T cell fraction (not recorded which). The receptors come from a male donor with ankylosing spondylitis. CDR3s include the opening cysteine and the closing phenylalanine or tryptophan. A D gene is named only where the DNA matches it firmly. Size is stated for part of the rows, as once, few or many counts, or as a class when the clone is expanded.

length	V	D	J	size	CDR3	DNA
13	TRBV25-1	.	TRBJ2-7	few	CASSLNWGYEQYF	TGTGCCAGCAGTCTAAATTGGGGGTACGAGCAGTACTTC
13	TRBV27	.	TRBJ1-5	.	CASSLLRDQPQHF	TGTGCCAGCAGTTTATTGAGGGATCAGCCCCAGCATTTT
17	TRBV9	TRBD2	TRBJ2-1	.	CASSSNPSGSSYNEQFF	TGTGCCAGCAGCTCCAATCCTAGCGGGAGCTCCTACAATGAGCAGTTCTTC
13	TRBV9	.	TRBJ2-3	few	CASSVGTPHPQYF	TGTGCCAGCAGCGTAGGGACTCCTCACCCGCAGTATTTT
14	TRBV19	TRBD1	TRBJ2-7	few	CASSTQGAPYEQYF	TGTGCCAGTAGTACACAGGGGGCGCCCTACGAGCAGTACTTC
16	TRBV6-1	.	TRBJ2-7	many	CASSPNWIADNYEQYF	TGTGCCAGCAGCCCCAATTGGATAGCGGACAACTACGAGCAGTACTTC
14	TRBV12-3/TRBV12-4	TRBD1	TRBJ2-3	many	CASSWTGILDTQYF	TGTGCCAGCAGTTGGACAGGGATATTAGATACGCAGTATTTT
14	TRBV7-8	.	TRBJ2-7	.	CASSLRTVPYEQYF	TGTGCCAGCAGCCTACGGACAGTACCCTACGAGCAGTACTTC
15	TRBV12-3/TRBV12-4	.	TRBJ1-1	few	CASSSSWTLNTEAFF	TGTGCCAGCAGTTCCTCTTGGACCCTGAACACTGAAGCTTTCTTT
16	TRBV7-9	.	TRBJ1-1	few	CASSSHLDSMNTEAFF	TGTGCCAGCAGCTCACACTTGGACAGCATGAACACTGAAGCTTTCTTT
14	TRBV20-1	TRBD2	TRBJ2-7	many	CSARLAGGPGEQYF	TGCAGTGCTCGACTAGCGGGAGGGCCGGGAGAGCAGTACTTC
13	TRBV20-1	TRBD1	TRBJ2-7	many	CSANWDSRYEQYF	TGCAGTGCTAATTGGGACAGCCGGTACGAGCAGTACTTC
15	TRBV2	TRBD1	TRBJ1-1	many	CASSTGTGLNTEAFF	TGTGCCAGCAGCACCGGGACAGGGCTGAACACTGAAGCTTTCTTT
15	TRBV7-8	TRBD1	TRBJ2-7	many	CASSPTTGGWGVVYF	TGTGCCAGCAGCCCTACGACAGGGGGCTGGGGGGTCGTGTACTTC
15	TRBV20-1	.	TRBJ2-1	.	CSAPTRRHSYNEQFF	TGCAGTGCTCCGACTAGACGCCACTCCTACAATGAGCAGTTCTTC
14	TRBV4-1	.	TRBJ2-3	many	CASRSVGFADTQYF	TGCGCCAGCAGGTCGGTTGGCTTTGCAGATACGCAGTATTTT
13	TRBV6-5	.	TRBJ2-1	.	CASSYDPRNEQFF	TGTGCCAGCAGTTACGATCCAAGGAATGAGCAGTTCTTC
17	TRBV28	TRBD1	TRBJ2-1	many	CASSLLLGDSSYNEQFF	TGTGCCAGCAGTTTATTACTCGGGGACAGCTCCTACAATGAGCAGTTCTTC
14	TRBV7-9	.	TRBJ2-1	few	CASSPDVVYNEQFF	TGTGCCAGCAGCCCGGACGTGGTCTACAATGAGCAGTTCTTC
15	TRBV20-1	.	TRBJ2-1	many	CSAAGGTAIDPEQFF	TGCAGTGCTGCTGGGGGGACGGCGATCGATCCTGAGCAGTTCTTC
13	TRBV12-3/TRBV12-4	.	TRBJ1-1	many	CASTQGGHTEAFF	TGTGCCAGCACCCAAGGGGGTCACACTGAAGCTTTCTTT
15	TRBV7-2	TRBD2	TRBJ2-3	few	CASSGTSGLGDTQYF	TGTGCCAGCAGCGGGACTAGCGGTCTCGGGGATACGCAGTATTTT
16	TRBV3-1	TRBD2	TRBJ2-7	many	CASSQRDGGRPYEQYF	TGTGCCAGCAGCCAAAGGGACGGCGGGAGGCCTTACGAGCAGTACTTC
14	TRBV7-9	TRBD2	TRBJ2-1	many	CASGLGTSGNEQFF	TGTGCCAGCGGACTCGGGACTAGCGGCAATGAGCAGTTCTTC
10	TRBV29-1	.	TRBJ2-1	many	CSVWGGEQFF	TGCAGCGTCTGGGGTGGTGAGCAGTTCTTC
15	TRBV27	.	TRBJ1-1	many	CASSFPTVKRQEAFF	TGTGCCAGCAGCTTCCCGACAGTTAAGAGACAAGAAGCTTTCTTT
17	TRBV11-2	TRBD2	TRBJ2-7	many	CASSLEGYGTRVYEQYF	TGTGCCAGCAGCTTAGAAGGGTATGGGACTAGAGTGTACGAGCAGTACTTC
13	TRBV29-1	.	TRBJ1-1	many	CSVGLWGNTEAFF	TGCAGCGTTGGTCTGTGGGGGAACACTGAAGCTTTCTTT
10	TRBV20-1	.	TRBJ1-1	many	CSAGGFEAFF	TGCAGTGCCGGAGGCTTCGAAGCTTTCTTT
14	TRBV10-2	.	TRBJ2-7	many	CASSPDNRNYEQYF	TGCGCCAGCAGTCCGGACAATCGTAACTACGAGCAGTACTTC
14	TRBV7-2	TRBD1	TRBJ1-2	few	CASSSRQGADGYTF	TGTGCCAGCAGCTCTAGACAGGGGGCTGACGGCTACACCTTC
17	TRBV4-2	TRBD2	TRBJ2-3	many	CASSQGEGPQREDTQYF	TGTGCCAGCAGCCAAGGGGAGGGGCCACAAAGGGAAGATACGCAGTATTTT
16	TRBV27	TRBD2	TRBJ2-7	few	CASSLPAREGPYEQYF	TGTGCCAGCAGTCTACCCGCGAGGGAGGGGCCCTACGAGCAGTACTTC
14	TRBV7-7	.	TRBJ2-7	.	CASSSEVGSYEQYF	TGTGCTAGCAGTTCAGAGGTTGGCTCCTACGAGCAGTACTTC
13	TRBV6-5	.	TRBJ2-5	many	CASSYPDVETQYF	TGTGCCAGCAGTTACCCGGACGTAGAGACCCAGTACTTC
15	TRBV27	TRBD1	TRBJ2-2	many	CASKAGTGITGELFF	TGTGCCAGCAAGGCCGGGACAGGGATTACCGGGGAGCTGTTTTTT
17	TRBV9	TRBD2	TRBJ2-1	few	CASSTPSGGPSGNEQFF	TGTGCCAGCAGCACTCCTAGCGGGGGGCCCTCGGGGAATGAGCAGTTCTTC
15	TRBV19	.	TRBJ1-6	many	CASRSSGYDNSPLHF	TGTGCCAGTAGATCTTCAGGGTATGATAATTCACCCCTCCACTTT
14	TRBV7-2	TRBD2	TRBJ2-5	many	CASSLGGRQETQYF	TGTGCCAGCAGCTTAGGCGGGAGGCAAGAGACCCAGTACTTC
15	TRBV5-1	.	TRBJ2-1	many	CASSLVGSSYNEQFF	TGCGCCAGCAGCTTGGTGGGGAGCTCCTACAATGAGCAGTTCTTC
15	TRBV12-3/TRBV12-4	.	TRBJ2-3	many	CASSFLGLGTDTQYF	TGTGCCAGCAGTTTCCTGGGGCTGGGGACAGATACGCAGTATTTT
14	TRBV7-6	.	TRBJ2-5	.	CASSLYRIQETQYF	TGTGCCAGCAGCTTATACAGGATTCAAGAGACCCAGTACTTC
17	TRBV2	TRBD2	TRBJ2-1	many	CASSERASGRPYNEQFF	TGTGCCAGCAGTGAACGGGCTAGCGGGAGGCCCTACAATGAGCAGTTCTTC